The 7 T cell receptor beta chains presented below share a single source sample, sequenced in a study of neurological immune-mediated disorders. TCRdb analysed the 5' RACE reads with MiXCR anew, one entry per CDR3 protein. The repertoire holds tens of thousands of distinct CDR3 sequences, with over 9% as singletons. Sequences were obtained from PBMCs. The source is a woman in her twenties or thirties with HTLV-1-associated myelopathy (HAM/TSP).

This clonotype was recorded at least ten times. The rearrangement joins TRBV5-1 to TRBJ2-7, with 8 positions matching TRBD2. The CDR3 covers 15 residues. V shed 2 bases, J shed 0 bases, and the junction held 4 bases outside the gene matches. Germline loops: CDR1 SGHRS, CDR2 YFSETQ. DNA of the CDR3: TGCGCCAGCAGCTTTGGCGGGGGGACCTCCTACGAGCAGTACTTC. This gives the protein CASSFGGGTSYEQYF. Based on the CDR3 plus reference TRBV5-1 and TRBJ2-7, the full variable domain is KAGVTQTPRYLIKTRGQQVTLSCSPISGHRSVSWYQQTPGQGLQFLFEYFSETQRNKGNFPGRFSGRQFSNSRSEMNVSTLELGDSALYLCASSFGGGTSYEQYFGPGTRLTVT.

This clonotype appeared a few times. The gene calls are TRBV5-6 and TRBJ2-3; D may match TRBD1 or TRBD2 (6 bases each). V lost 4 bases, J lost 1 base, and 7 bases lay in between. Germline loops: CDR1 SGHDT, CDR2 YYEEEE. The CDR3 is made up of 13 amino acids. CDR3 DNA sequence: TGTGCCAGCAGCAGGGGGGGCACAGATACGCAGTATTTT. Protein sequence: CASSRGGTDTQYF.

This clonotype was seen at least ten times. The rearrangement links TRBV18 to TRBJ1-1; 9 bases map to TRBD1. Germline loops: CDR1 KGHSH, CDR2 LQKENI. After removal of 3 bases from V and 5 bases from J, the junction contained 10 bases not matched to a gene. The CDR3 runs 16 residues. The chain's CDR3 is CASSPDRGSLGTEAFF. As DNA, the CDR3 is TGTGCCAGCTCACCGGACAGGGGTTCCCTCGGGACTGAAGCTTTCTTT.

The sample holds many counts of this clonotype. The V call is TRBV5-6, the J call TRBJ2-1; D ambiguous. Germline V gene sequence: CDR1 SGHDT, CDR2 YYEEEE. This CDR3 comprises 17 residues. The germline V and J ends were trimmed by 0 bases and 0 bases, with 13 bases remaining between them. The CDR3 DNA is TGTGCCAGCAGCTTGGTGGGTGGTGATAGCTCCTACAATGAGCAGTTCTTC. It yields the protein CASSLVGGDSSYNEQFF. The full variable domain, rest sourced from reference TRBV5-6 and TRBJ2-1, is DAGVTQSPTHLIKTRGQQVTLRCSPKSGHDTVSWYQQALGQGPQFIFQYYEEEERQRGNFPDRFSGHQFPNYSSELNVNALLLGDSALYLCASSLVGGDSSYNEQFFGPGTRLTVL.

Ten or more counts support this clonotype. This could be a read error, since a much larger clone is one nucleotide away. The chain links TRBV20-1 to TRBJ1-2; tentative D call: TRBD1 (5 bases). The V gene's germline CDR1 is DFQATT and CDR2 SNEGSKA (reference sequence). The CDR3 loop spans 16 amino acids. V lost 0 bases, J lost 1 base, and 15 bases lay in between. CDR3 sequence reads: CSARDVYGAGNYGYTF. CDR3 coding DNA: TGCAGTGCTAGAGATGTCTACGGGGCGGGTAACTATGGCTACACCTTC.

This clonotype was counted ten times or more. This chain's CDR3 is CASSQDIGTGVEKLFF. As DNA, the CDR3 is TGTGCCAGCAGCCAAGATATAGGGACAGGGGTTGAAAAACTGTTTTTT. The chain couples TRBV4-2 to TRBJ1-4, with 10 bases matching TRBD1. The CDR3 sequence is 16 residues long. Losses at the gene ends were 0 bases for V and 7 bases for J; bases not matched to a gene: 5. Germline values: CDR1 LGHNA, CDR2 YNFKEQ.

This clonotype was seen many times. This chain joins TRBV3-1 and TRBJ1-1; 8 nucleotides match TRBD1. Per the germline V gene, CDR1 is LGHDT and CDR2 is YNNKEL (reference sequence). Trimming at V came to 4 bases and at J to 6 bases, leaving 7 bases not matched to a gene. The CDR3 covers 14 residues. The chain's CDR3 is CASSLSGGSAEAFF. The CDR3 DNA reads as TGTGCCAGCAGCCTCTCAGGGGGCTCAGCTGAAGCTTTCTTT.